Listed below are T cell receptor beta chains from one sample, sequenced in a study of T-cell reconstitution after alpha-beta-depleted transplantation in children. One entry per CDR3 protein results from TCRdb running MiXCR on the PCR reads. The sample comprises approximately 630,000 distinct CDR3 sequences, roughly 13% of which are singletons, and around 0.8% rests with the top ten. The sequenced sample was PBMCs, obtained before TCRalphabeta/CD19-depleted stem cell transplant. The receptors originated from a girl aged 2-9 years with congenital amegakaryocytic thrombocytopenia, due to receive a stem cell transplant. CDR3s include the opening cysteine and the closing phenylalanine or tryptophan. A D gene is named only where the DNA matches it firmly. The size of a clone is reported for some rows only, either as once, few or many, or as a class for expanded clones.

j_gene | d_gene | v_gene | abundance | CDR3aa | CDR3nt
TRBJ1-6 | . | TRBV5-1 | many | CASSERTANSPLHF | TGCGCCAGCAGTGAAAGGACAGCTAATTCACCCCTCCACTTT
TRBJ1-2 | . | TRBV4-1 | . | CASSQTQNYGYTF | TGCGCCAGCAGCCAAACACAGAACTATGGCTACACCTTC
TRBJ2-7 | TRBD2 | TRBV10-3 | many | CAITPSGSSYEQYF | TGTGCCATCACACCTAGCGGGAGTTCCTACGAGCAGTACTTC
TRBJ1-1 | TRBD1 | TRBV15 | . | CATSGLQGTEAFF | TGTGCCACCAGCGGCTTACAGGGGACTGAAGCTTTCTTT
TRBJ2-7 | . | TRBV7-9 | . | CASSLASSVNEQYF | TGTGCCAGCAGCTTAGCCTCTAGCGTTAACGAGCAGTACTTC
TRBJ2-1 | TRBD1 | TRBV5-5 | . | CASSFLPGQEYNEQFF | TGTGCCAGCAGTTTCCTCCCGGGACAGGAATACAATGAGCAGTTCTTC
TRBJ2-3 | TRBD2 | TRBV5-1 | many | CASTTSGASTDTQYF | TGCGCCAGCACCACTAGCGGAGCTAGCACAGATACGCAGTATTTT
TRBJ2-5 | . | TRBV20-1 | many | CSASIAQETQYF | TGCAGTGCTAGTATAGCGCAAGAGACCCAGTACTTC
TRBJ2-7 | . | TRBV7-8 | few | CASSTRDNYYEQYF | TGTGCCAGCAGTACGAGGGACAATTACTACGAGCAGTACTTC
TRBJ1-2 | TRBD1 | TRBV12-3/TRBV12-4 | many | CASSPTGGSLYGYTF | TGTGCCAGCAGTCCCACAGGGGGTTCTCTCTATGGCTACACCTTC
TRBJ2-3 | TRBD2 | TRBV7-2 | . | CASSSGSGIADTQYF | TGTGCCAGCAGTTCCGGTAGCGGGATCGCAGATACGCAGTATTTT
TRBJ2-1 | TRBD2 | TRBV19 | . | CASSSPLGSGSDNEQFF | TGTGCCAGTAGTTCACCTTTGGGTAGCGGGAGCGACAATGAGCAGTTCTTC
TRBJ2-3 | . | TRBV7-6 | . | CASSSPPSDTQYF | TGTGCCAGCAGCTCCCCCCCTAGCGATACGCAGTATTTT
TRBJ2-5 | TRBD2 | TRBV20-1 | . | CSASLAGGPEETQYF | TGCAGTGCTAGTTTAGCGGGAGGGCCAGAAGAGACCCAGTACTTC
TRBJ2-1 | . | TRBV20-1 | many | CSARLGYNEQFF | TGCAGTGCTAGATTAGGTTACAATGAGCAGTTCTTC
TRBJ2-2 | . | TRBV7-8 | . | CASSLGDPRGELFF | TGTGCCAGCAGCTTAGGGGACCCCAGAGGGGAGCTGTTTTTT
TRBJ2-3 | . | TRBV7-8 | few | CASSLRRGAVDTQYF | TGTGCCAGCAGCTTACGCAGGGGCGCGGTCGATACGCAGTATTTT
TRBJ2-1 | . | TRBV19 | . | CASRMEGNKEQFF | TGTGCCAGTAGAATGGAGGGGAATAAGGAGCAGTTCTTC
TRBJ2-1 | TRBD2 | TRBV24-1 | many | CATSDLRLAGFEQFF | TGTGCCACCAGTGATTTGCGGCTAGCGGGTTTTGAGCAGTTCTTC
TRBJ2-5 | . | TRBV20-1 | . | CSAKSGGEETQCF | TGCAGTGCTAAGAGTGGAGGGGAAGAGACCCAGTGCTTC
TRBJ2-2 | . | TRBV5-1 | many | CASSLTTTNTGELFF | TGCGCCAGCAGCCTGACTACGACGAACACCGGGGAGCTGTTTTTT
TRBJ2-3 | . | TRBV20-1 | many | CSATRDFPPSTDTQYF | TGCAGTGCGACCCGGGACTTCCCTCCTAGCACAGATACGCAGTATTTT
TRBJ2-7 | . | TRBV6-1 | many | CASSGWGVDEQYF | TGTGCCAGCAGTGGCTGGGGCGTGGACGAGCAGTACTTC
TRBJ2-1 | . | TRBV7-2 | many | CASGILGGPYNEQFF | TGTGCCAGCGGGATTCTGGGGGGTCCCTACAATGAGCAGTTCTTC
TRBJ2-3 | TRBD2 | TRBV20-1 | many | CSARVPLAGDSSTDTQYF | TGCAGTGCTAGAGTCCCCCTAGCGGGAGACTCTAGCACAGATACGCAGTATTTT
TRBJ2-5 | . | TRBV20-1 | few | CSARDAPPGRLQETQYF | TGCAGTGCTAGAGACGCTCCTCCAGGGCGGTTGCAAGAGACCCAGTACTTC
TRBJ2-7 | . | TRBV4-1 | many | CASSQIVVPAYYEQYF | TGCGCCAGCAGCCAAATCGTTGTGCCAGCGTACTACGAGCAGTACTTC
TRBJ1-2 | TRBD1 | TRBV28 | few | CASSWDRDYGYTF | TGTGCCAGCAGTTGGGACAGGGACTATGGCTACACCTTC
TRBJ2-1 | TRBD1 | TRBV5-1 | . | CASHRGLSEQFF | TGCGCCAGCCACAGGGGGCTGAGTGAGCAGTTCTTC
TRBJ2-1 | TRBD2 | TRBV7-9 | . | CASSRQAGAGDEQFF | TGTGCCAGCAGCCGACAAGCGGGAGCAGGCGATGAGCAGTTCTTC
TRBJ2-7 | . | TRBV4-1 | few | CASSQERAGYEQYF | TGCGCCAGCAGCCAAGAGCGAGCCGGGTACGAGCAGTACTTC
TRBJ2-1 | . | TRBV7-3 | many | CASSLNGGPYEQFF | TGTGCCAGCAGCTTAAACGGAGGGCCTTATGAGCAGTTCTTC
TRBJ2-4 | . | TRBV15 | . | CATSRDRGSRVSKNIQYF | TGTGCCACCAGCAGAGATCGAGGCAGCCGAGTTTCCAAAAACATTCAGTACTTC